Sequencing of this TCR beta chain was carried out in a study of tumor-infiltrating lymphocytes in oesophageal squamous cell carcinoma (dated by TCRdb to the mid-2010s). Points on this clonotype: The clone's antigen remains unknown. One base away there is no much larger clone; base qualities are not given.

The CDR3 has 12 amino acids, counting the end cysteine and phenylalanine. This entry keeps only the CDR3 DNA: 36 bases, framed from base 1. The V and J ends are trimmed by 3 bases and 11 bases, leaving 13 bases between them. Libraries came from PCR. The listed sequencing device is Illumina HiSeq 2000. The raw public reads went through TCRdb reprocessing: fastp at Q25, MiXCR clone calling, in-frame beta chains kept. Records with the same CDR3 protein are collapsed into one entry carrying the most frequent genes and DNA. This sample comprises about 25,000 distinct CDR3 sequences, around 40% of them detected only once. The ten largest clones represent about 25% of the sample.

The TCR was taken from a male donor with esophageal squamous cell carcinoma. The source material was esophageal tumor tissue. The V and J genes are TRBV12-3 or TRBV12-4 and TRBJ2-5, with no confidently assigned D gene. The DNA sequence is TGTGCCAGCAGTTTGGCCCAGTCGACACAGTACTTC. It codes for CASSLAQSTQYF.